The 10 T cell receptor beta chains reported below all come from one sample, sequenced in a study of shared clonotypes between healthy human individuals. Cells designated naive CD8 were CD45RO-negative and were positively selected for CCR7, with terminally differentiated effector memory CD45RA+ cells excluded. TCRdb's table, derived via immunoSEQ multiplex PCR, lists solely in-frame clones and lacks some. The sample shows a few million clones, just under 95% of them seen only once. Sequenced: naive CD8+ T cells from PBMCs. The receptor set was obtained from a man aged 18 to 30 in good health. Some clones in this sample may be carry-over from other donors' samples.

V is TRBV4-1 and J is TRBJ1-2; D unresolved. V was clipped by 2 bases and J by 2 bases, with 9 bases between them. Looked up from germline, CDR1 is MGHRA and CDR2 is YSYEKL. This CDR3 contains 14 residues. The CDR3 DNA reads TGCGCCAGCAGCCAACCAGACATAAACTATGGCTACACCTTC. Encoded protein: CASSQPDINYGYTF.

The CDR3 DNA is TGTGCCAGCAGCCCCCTCCGCCCAGCGGCCGGGGAGCTGTTTTTT. Protein: CASSPLRPAAGELFF. This rearrangement joins TRBV14 to TRBJ2-2; D is perhaps TRBD2 (5 bases). V was cut by 4 bases and J by 6 bases, with 15 bases left in between. Germline V gene data show CDR1 as SGHDN and CDR2 as FVKESK. This CDR3 has 15 amino acids.

The chain carries TRBV6-1 and TRBJ2-7; 8 bases are a match to TRBD2. Germline V lookup: CDR1 MNHNS, CDR2 SASEGT. This CDR3 has 16 residues. J gave up 0 bases and V 1 base, and 5 bases lay outside the gene matches. CDR3 amino acids: CASSEETSASSYEQYF. Written as DNA, the CDR3 is TGTGCCAGCAGTGAAGAGACTAGCGCGTCCTCCTACGAGCAGTACTTC.

The chain joins TRBV11-2 to TRBJ2-1; maybe TRBD2 (5 bases). V lost 2 bases, J lost 4 bases, and 12 bases lay in between. Germline V gene data show CDR1 as SGHAT and CDR2 as FQNNGV. This CDR3 contains 15 residues. The CDR3 here is CASSLPGILYNEQFF. DNA of the CDR3: TGTGCCAGCAGCTTACCGGGGATTCTATACAATGAGCAGTTCTTC. The full variable domain, its missing parts supplied by reference TRBV11-2 and TRBJ2-1, is EAGVAQSPRYKIIEKRQSVAFWCNPISGHATLYWYQQILGQGPKLLIQFQNNGVVDDSQLPKDRFSAERLKGVDSTLKIQPAKLEDSAVYLCASSLPGILYNEQFFGPGTRLTVL.

The chain carries TRBV7-9 and TRBJ2-2, with D uncertain. The CDR3 runs to 13 residues. Looked up from germline, CDR1 is SEHNR and CDR2 is FQNEAQ (reference sequence). V was trimmed by 3 bases and J by 6 bases, leaving 8 bases between them. The CDR3 sequence is CASSFLGSGELFF. The CDR3 DNA sequence: TGTGCCAGCAGCTTCCTGGGGTCCGGGGAGCTGTTTTTT. The entire variable domain, with the rest obtained from reference TRBV7-9 and TRBJ2-2, is as follows: DTGVSQNPRHKITKRGQNVTFRCDPISEHNRLYWYRQTLGQGPEFLTYFQNEAQLEKSRLLSDRFSAERPKGSFSTLEIQRTEQGDSAMYLCASSFLGSGELFFGEGSRLTVL.

This rearrangement joins TRBV29-1 to TRBJ1-2; a possible D gene is TRBD1 (5 bases). Per germline, CDR1 SQVTM and CDR2 ANQGSEA. This CDR3 has 11 residues. V lost 8 bases to trimming and J lost 8 bases, with 15 bases between them. CDR3 DNA: TGCAGCTTGGACGGGGGTCAGGGCTACACCTTC. Its translation: CSLDGGQGYTF.

The rearrangement uses TRBV19 and TRBJ1-5; 7 bases map to TRBD1. Germline V gives CDR1 LNHDA, CDR2 SQIVND (reference sequence). The CDR3 contains 12 residues. V was pared by 11 bases and J by 3 bases, with 4 bases of the junction left unmatched. The CDR3 region is CAGGQFNQPQHF. CDR3 DNA sequence: TGTGCCGGGGGACAGTTCAATCAGCCCCAGCATTTT.

The chain combines TRBV28 with TRBJ2-4; TRBD1 agrees at 7 bases. The CDR3 is 14 amino acids. Germline trimming cut 5 bases from V and 11 bases from J; bases unmatched to any gene: 12. Germline CDR1 MDHEN, CDR2 SYDVKM. Here the CDR3 DNA reads TGTGCCAGCAGTCCTCCCGGGACAGTGTTGCTTCAGTACTTC. Its protein product is CASSPPGTVLLQYF.

The chain joins TRBV28 to TRBJ2-7, with TRBD1 matching 11 bases. CDR3 length: 24 amino acids. V gave up 1 base and J gave up 2 bases; unmatched junction bases: 28. CDR1 and CDR2 from the germline V gene are MDHEN and SYDVKM. CDR3 DNA sequence: TGTGCCAGCAGTTTATATTCTGGGACAGGGGGGAACCTAGCGGAAAACGAGGTGACCTACGAGCAGTACTTC. The encoded protein is CASSLYSGTGGNLAENEVTYEQYF.

This clone was observed a few times. This chain links TRBV4-1 with TRBJ2-7; 10 bases align to TRBD2. Germline trimming cut 0 bases from V and 5 bases from J; bases unmatched to any gene: 10. From germline, CDR1 is MGHRA and CDR2 YSYEKL. The CDR3 extends over 17 amino acids. Here the CDR3 DNA reads TGCGCCAGCAGCCAAGATAAGGTACTAGCGGGATCTGACGAGCAGTACTTC. Translating gives CASSQDKVLAGSDEQYF.